This T cell receptor (beta chain) comes out of a study of PD-1 blockade in classical Hodgkin lymphoma. Findings of the study overall: Significant TCR diversity gains by C4D1 occurred in CD4+ but not CD8+ cells. In newly diagnosed patients, baseline TCR diversity was reportedly below that of healthy donors. Sources of repertoire differences remain undefined, possibly disease activity or prior therapy. Exclusion was applied to patients who started nivolumab under 1 year after ASCT.

To note about this clone: Its antigen is currently unknown.

The germline CDR1 and CDR2 sequences are SGHDT and YYEEEE. Trimming left V 2 bases short and J 3 bases short, with 11 bases between. This CDR3 comprises 14 residues. Indicated time point: cycle 4 day 1 (C4D1), after more than five weeks of nivolumab. Brentuximab vedotin exposure varied, and every patient relapsed after autologous stem cell transplantation. The repertoire was sequenced with immunoSEQ multiplex PCR; TCRdb's copy has only in-frame clones and lacks some. The sample carries about 24,000 clones, roughly 86% recorded once. The rearrangement joins TRBV5-6 to TRBJ1-1, with D perhaps TRBD1 (5 bases). The material sequenced was peripheral blood mononuclear cells (PBMCs), taken before the fourth cycle of nivolumab. This TCR derives from a human donor with classical Hodgkin lymphoma. In DNA, the CDR3 is TGTGCCAGCAGCTTTGTGAGGGGCGACACTGAAGCTTTCTTT. This sequence encodes CASSFVRGDTEAFF.